These T cell receptor beta chains were read from a single sample in a study of identical twins. TCRdb itself ran the 5' RACE reads through MiXCR, one entry per CDR3 protein. The sample has under 900,000 distinct CDR3 sequences, about 20% seen once. The same sample was also used in a study of T cells expressing NK-cell markers.

The sequenced sample consisted of PBMCs. Receptors were obtained from a woman under 30 in good health. CDR3s include the opening cysteine and the closing phenylalanine or tryptophan. A D gene is named only where the DNA matches it firmly. Size is omitted from some rows. Given values are once, few, many or a class for expanded clones.

d_gene | abundance | j_gene | v_gene | CDR3nt | CDR3aa
TRBD2 | NA | TRBJ2-5 | TRBV5-1 | TGCGCCACTTGTGGGACTAGCGGGATCCAAGAGACCCAGTACTTC | CATCGTSGIQETQYF
TRBD2 | few | TRBJ2-1 | TRBV25-1 | TGTGCCAGCAAAGGGGCGGGAGGGTCCGAAAGCTCCTACAATGAGCAGTTCTTC | CASKGAGGSESSYNEQFF
NA | NA | TRBJ1-1 | TRBV12-3/TRBV12-4 | TGTGCCAGCAGTTTAGGAGATTTCACTGAAGCTTTCTTT | CASSLGDFTEAFF
NA | many | TRBJ2-1 | TRBV5-1 | TGCGCCAGCAGCCTTACAGGGAGCTCCTACAATGAGCAGTTCTTC | CASSLTGSSYNEQFF
TRBD2 | few | TRBJ2-3 | TRBV20-1 | TGCAGTGCTAAACGGGGGGGCCAAGGAGATACGCAGTATTTT | CSAKRGGQGDTQYF
NA | few | TRBJ2-3 | TRBV5-1 | TGCGCCAGCAGACCTTCCCGAGGGGGGGCGCTCACAGATACGCAGTATTTT | CASRPSRGGALTDTQYF
TRBD1 | few | TRBJ1-2 | TRBV5-1 | TGCGCCAGCAGCAAACAACAGGGGGCGGATGGCTACACCTTC | CASSKQQGADGYTF
NA | many | TRBJ1-5 | TRBV12-3/TRBV12-4 | TGTGCCAGCAGTTCTGGTCAGCCCCAGCATTTT | CASSSGQPQHF
NA | NA | TRBJ1-1 | TRBV6-1 | TGTGCCAGCAGCGGGGAAACTCGCACTGAAGCTTTCTTT | CASSGETRTEAFF
TRBD1 | many | TRBJ2-7 | TRBV7-8 | TGTGCCAGCAGACCCCGGACAGGGTACGAGCAGTACTTC | CASRPRTGYEQYF
TRBD2 | NA | TRBJ2-1 | TRBV5-1 | TGCGCCAGCAGCTTGATCGGGGGACTAGGCCCCTACAATGAGCAGTTCTTC | CASSLIGGLGPYNEQFF
NA | few | TRBJ2-7 | TRBV10-3 | TGTGCCATCAGTGGCCGCGGGGGCAGCACCTACGAGCAGTACTTC | CAISGRGGSTYEQYF
TRBD1 | few | TRBJ1-5 | TRBV12-3/TRBV12-4 | TGTGCCAGCAGCGGACAGGCGGGTCAGCCCCAGCATTTT | CASSGQAGQPQHF
NA | NA | TRBJ2-3 | TRBV28 | TGTGCCACCCATTGGGGGGCCCATACAGATACGCAGTATTTT | CATHWGAHTDTQYF
TRBD2 | NA | TRBJ2-3 | TRBV12-3/TRBV12-4 | TGTGCCAGGAGTCCCTTCACACTAGCGGAAAGCACAGATACGCAGTATTTT | CARSPFTLAESTDTQYF
NA | few | TRBJ1-1 | TRBV7-6 | TGTGCCAGCAGCTTCGCGGGGTGGGGCACTGAAGCTTTCTTT | CASSFAGWGTEAFF
NA | NA | TRBJ1-2 | TRBV5-1 | TGCGCCAGCAAACTAGAGGGTGGCTACACCTTC | CASKLEGGYTF
NA | few | TRBJ1-6 | TRBV6-1 | TGTGCCAGCAGTGAAGTGCCAGGGTATAATTCACCCCTCCACTTT | CASSEVPGYNSPLHF
NA | NA | TRBJ2-3 | TRBV2 | TGTGCCAGCAGTGAAGCTTGGGCGACAGATACGCAGTATTTT | CASSEAWATDTQYF
NA | few | TRBJ2-7 | TRBV6-1 | TGTGCCAGCTCGCGGGGGCCCGATTCCTACGAGCAGTACTTC | CASSRGPDSYEQYF
NA | few | TRBJ2-4 | TRBV4-2 | TGTGCCAGCAGCCAAGATTTGAACGGGGCCCTAAACATTCAGTACTTC | CASSQDLNGALNIQYF
NA | NA | TRBJ2-7 | TRBV21-1 | TGTGCCAGTGTGACAGGGGAGGGACCCTACGAGCAGTACTTC | CASVTGEGPYEQYF
NA | few | TRBJ1-4 | TRBV5-5 | TGTGCCAGCAGTCATACATATACTAATGAAAAACTGTTTTTT | CASSHTYTNEKLFF
NA | NA | TRBJ1-1 | TRBV5-5 | TGTGCCAGCACAACTTGGAGGAGCGGCACTGAAGCTTTCTTT | CASTTWRSGTEAFF
NA | NA | TRBJ1-2 | TRBV20-1 | TGCAGTGCTAGAGGCACCGACAGCTATAACTATGGCTACACCTTC | CSARGTDSYNYGYTF
NA | NA | TRBJ2-1 | TRBV10-3 | TGTGCCGCCGCTAGAATGGGAAATGAGCAGTTCTTC | CAAARMGNEQFF
NA | NA | TRBJ2-1 | TRBV7-8 | TGTGCCAGCACTCCCGGAGGTCCGGCTTACAATGAGCAGTTCTTC | CASTPGGPAYNEQFF
NA | NA | TRBJ2-4 | TRBV12-3/TRBV12-4 | TGTGCCAGCAGTTATCGGGGCTTAGCCAAAAACATTCAGTACTTC | CASSYRGLAKNIQYF
TRBD1 | NA | TRBJ2-5 | TRBV29-1 | TGCAGTGTGCGGACAGGGCAAGAGACCCAGTACTTC | CSVRTGQETQYF